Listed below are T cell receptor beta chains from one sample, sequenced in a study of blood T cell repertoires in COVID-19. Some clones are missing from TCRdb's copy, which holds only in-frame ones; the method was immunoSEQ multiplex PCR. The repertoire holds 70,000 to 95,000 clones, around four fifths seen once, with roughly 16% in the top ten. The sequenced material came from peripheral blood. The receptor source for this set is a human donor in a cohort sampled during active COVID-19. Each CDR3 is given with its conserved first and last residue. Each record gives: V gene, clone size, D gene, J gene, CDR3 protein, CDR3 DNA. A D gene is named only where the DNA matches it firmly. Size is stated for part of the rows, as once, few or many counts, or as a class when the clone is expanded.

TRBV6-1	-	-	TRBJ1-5	CASSEFWLQNQPQHF	TGTGCCAGCAGTGAATTTTGGCTGCAAAATCAGCCCCAGCATTTT
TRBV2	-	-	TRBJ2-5	CASSEGVPGETQYF	TGTGCCAGCAGTGAAGGGGTTCCGGGAGAGACCCAGTACTTC
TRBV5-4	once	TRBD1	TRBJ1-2	CASSARDSTDYGYTF	TGTGCCAGCAGCGCCCGGGACAGCACCGACTATGGCTACACCTTC
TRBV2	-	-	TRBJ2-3	CASSEWQGLADTQYF	TGTGCCAGCAGTGAGTGGCAGGGTCTTGCGGATACGCAGTATTTT
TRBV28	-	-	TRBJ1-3	CASSRRSATGRNTIYF	TGTGCCAGCAGCCGCCGGAGTGCTACTGGAAGGAACACCATATATTTT
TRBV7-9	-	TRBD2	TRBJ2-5	CASSLGSGGETQYF	TGTGCCAGCAGCTTAGGATCCGGGGGGGAGACCCAGTACTTC
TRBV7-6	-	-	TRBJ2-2	CASSSRQANTGELFF	TGTGCCAGCAGCTCCAGACAGGCGAACACCGGGGAGCTGTTTTTT
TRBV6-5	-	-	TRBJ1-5	CASSYSITGNQPQHF	TGTGCCAGCAGTTACTCGATAACGGGGAATCAGCCCCAGCATTTT
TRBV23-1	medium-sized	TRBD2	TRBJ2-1	CASSPWTSGGSRPYNEQFF	TGCGCCAGCAGTCCCTGGACTAGCGGGGGGTCTCGTCCCTACAATGAGCAGTTCTTC
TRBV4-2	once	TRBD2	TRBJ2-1	CASSQGAGLDGDEQFF	TGTGCCAGCAGCCAAGGGGCGGGACTAGACGGCGATGAGCAGTTCTTC
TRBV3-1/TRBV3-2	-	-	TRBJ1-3	CASSPGQGNTIYF	TGTGCCAGCAGCCCCGGACAGGGAAACACCATATATTTT
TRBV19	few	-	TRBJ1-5	CASSSIGRQTSNQPQHF	TGTGCCAGTAGTTCGATAGGCAGGCAGACGAGCAATCAGCCCCAGCATTTT
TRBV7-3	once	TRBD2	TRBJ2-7	CASSPQRGAQEQYF	TGTGCCAGCAGCCCCCAGCGGGGGGCGCAGGAGCAGTACTTC
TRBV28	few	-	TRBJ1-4	CASSLLYGSAEKLFF	TGTGCCAGCAGTTTACTCTACGGGTCTGCTGAAAAACTGTTTTTT
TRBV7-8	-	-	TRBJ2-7	CASSAPGISSYEQYF	TGTGCCAGCAGCGCCCCCGGGATAAGCTCCTACGAGCAGTACTTC
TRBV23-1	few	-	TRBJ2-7	CASSPGTSPLIEQYF	TGCGCCAGCAGTCCCGGGACATCCCCCCTTATCGAGCAGTACTTC
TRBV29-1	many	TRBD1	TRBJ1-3	CSVRTGAGNTIYF	TGCAGCGTCCGGACAGGGGCTGGAAACACCATATATTTT
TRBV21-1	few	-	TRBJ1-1	CASSRDRGYTEAFF	TGTGCCAGCAGCCGAGACAGGGGGTACACTGAAGCTTTCTTT
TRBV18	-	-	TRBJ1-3	CASSPGDGSSGNTIYF	TGTGCCAGCTCACCTGGGGACGGGAGCTCTGGAAACACCATATATTTT
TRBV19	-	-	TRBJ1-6	CASSMRITDNSPLHF	TGTGCCAGTAGTATGCGCATCACGGATAATTCACCCCTCCACTTT
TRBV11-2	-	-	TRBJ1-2	CASSLGQATLSGYTF	TGTGCCAGCAGCTTAGGGCAGGCTACCCTTTCGGGCTACACCTTC
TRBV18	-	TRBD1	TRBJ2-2	CASSQRTGANTGELFF	TGTGCCAGCTCACAACGGACAGGGGCCAACACCGGGGAGCTGTTTTTT
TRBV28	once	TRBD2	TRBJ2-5	CASSPPGLAGAETQYF	TGTGCCAGCTCACCCCCGGGACTAGCGGGAGCAGAGACCCAGTACTTC
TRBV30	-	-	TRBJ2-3	CAWAGVAEYF	TGTGCCTGGGCCGGGGTCGCGGAGTATTTT
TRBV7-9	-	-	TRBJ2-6	CASSLVQGSGANVLTF	TGTGCCAGCAGCTTAGTTCAGGGATCTGGGGCCAACGTCCTGACTTTC
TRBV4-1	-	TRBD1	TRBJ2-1	CASSQDPAGGRNEQFF	TGCGCCAGCAGCCAAGATCCGGCAGGGGGTCGGAATGAGCAGTTCTTC
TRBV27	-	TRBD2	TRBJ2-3	CASSPTGRGSNTQYF	TGTGCCAGCAGTCCGACGGGGCGGGGGTCCAATACGCAGTATTTT
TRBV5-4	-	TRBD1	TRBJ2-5	CASSLPGQGAQTQYF	TGTGCCAGCAGCTTACCGGGACAGGGGGCCCAGACCCAGTACTTC
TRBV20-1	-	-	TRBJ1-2	CSASPQAPYGYTF	TGCAGTGCTAGTCCGCAGGCCCCGTATGGCTACACCTTC